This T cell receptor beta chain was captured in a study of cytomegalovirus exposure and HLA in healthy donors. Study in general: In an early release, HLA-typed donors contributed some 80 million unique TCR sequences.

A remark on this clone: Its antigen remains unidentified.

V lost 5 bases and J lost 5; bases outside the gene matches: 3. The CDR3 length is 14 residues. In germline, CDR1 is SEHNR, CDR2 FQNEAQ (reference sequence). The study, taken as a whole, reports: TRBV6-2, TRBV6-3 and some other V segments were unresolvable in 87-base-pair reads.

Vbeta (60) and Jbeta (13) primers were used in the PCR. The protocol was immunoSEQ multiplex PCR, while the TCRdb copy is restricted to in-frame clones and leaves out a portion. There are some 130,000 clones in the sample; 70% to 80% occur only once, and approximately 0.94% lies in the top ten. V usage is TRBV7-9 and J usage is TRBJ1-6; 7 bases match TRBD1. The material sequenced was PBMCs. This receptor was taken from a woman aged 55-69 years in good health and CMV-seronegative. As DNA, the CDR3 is TGTGCCAGCAGCCCCCAGGGGGATAATTCACCCCTCCACTTT. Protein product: CASSPQGDNSPLHF.